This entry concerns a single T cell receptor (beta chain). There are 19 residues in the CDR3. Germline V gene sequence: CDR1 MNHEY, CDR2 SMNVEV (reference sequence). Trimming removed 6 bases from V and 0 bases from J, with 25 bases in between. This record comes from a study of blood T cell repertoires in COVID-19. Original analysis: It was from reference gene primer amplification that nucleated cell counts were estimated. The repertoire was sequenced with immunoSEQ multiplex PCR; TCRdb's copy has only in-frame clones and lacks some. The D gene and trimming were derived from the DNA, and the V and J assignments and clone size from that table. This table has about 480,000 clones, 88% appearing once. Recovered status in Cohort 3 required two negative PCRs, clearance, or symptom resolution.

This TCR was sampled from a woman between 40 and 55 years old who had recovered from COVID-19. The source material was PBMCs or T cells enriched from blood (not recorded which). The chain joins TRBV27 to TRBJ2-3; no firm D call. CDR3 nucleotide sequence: TGTGCCAGCAGCCTAATATATAACAGTTTCACCTCTAGCACAGATACGCAGTATTTT. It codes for CASSLIYNSFTSSTDTQYF.